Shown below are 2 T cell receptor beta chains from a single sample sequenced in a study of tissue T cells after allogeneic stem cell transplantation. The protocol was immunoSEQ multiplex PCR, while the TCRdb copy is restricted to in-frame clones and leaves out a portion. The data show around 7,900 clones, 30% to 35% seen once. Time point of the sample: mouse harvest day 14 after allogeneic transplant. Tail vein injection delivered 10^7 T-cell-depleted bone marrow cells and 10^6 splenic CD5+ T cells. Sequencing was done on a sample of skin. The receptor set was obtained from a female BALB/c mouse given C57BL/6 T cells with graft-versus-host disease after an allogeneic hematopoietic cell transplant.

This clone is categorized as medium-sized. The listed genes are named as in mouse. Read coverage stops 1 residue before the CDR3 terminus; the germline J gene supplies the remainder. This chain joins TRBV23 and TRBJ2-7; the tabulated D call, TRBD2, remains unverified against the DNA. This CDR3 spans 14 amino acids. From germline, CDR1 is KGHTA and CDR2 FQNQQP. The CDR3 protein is CSSSQLGGPYEQYF. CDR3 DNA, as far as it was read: TGCTCCAGCAGTCAACTGGGGGGGCCCTATGAACAGTAC.

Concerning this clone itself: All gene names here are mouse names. The covered CDR3 bases are TGTGCCAGCAGCTCAGGGTTTTCCAACGAAAGATTATTT. Amino acids: CASSSGFSNERLF. The entire CDR3 reads CASSSGFSNERLFF. The chain joins TRBV26 to TRBJ1-4; a possible D gene is TRBD1 (5 bases). The CDR3 goes on 1 residue after the read ends, and that part is filled in from the germline J gene. The CDR3 runs 14 residues. Germline V gene data show CDR1 as KGHPV and CDR2 as FQNQEV (reference sequence). V lost 6 bases to trimming and J lost 0 bases, with 8 bases between them.